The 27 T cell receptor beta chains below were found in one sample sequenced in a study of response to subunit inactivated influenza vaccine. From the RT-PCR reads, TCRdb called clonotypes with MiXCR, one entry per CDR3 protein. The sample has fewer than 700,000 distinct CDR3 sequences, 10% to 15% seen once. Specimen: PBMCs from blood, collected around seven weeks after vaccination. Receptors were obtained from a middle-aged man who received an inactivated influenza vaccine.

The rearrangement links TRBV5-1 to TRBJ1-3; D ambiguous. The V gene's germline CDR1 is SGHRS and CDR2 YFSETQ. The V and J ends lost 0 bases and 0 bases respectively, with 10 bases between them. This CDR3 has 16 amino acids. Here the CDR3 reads CASSLGPGNSGNTIYF. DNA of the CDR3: TGCGCCAGCAGCTTGGGTCCGGGAAACTCTGGAAACACCATATATTTT.

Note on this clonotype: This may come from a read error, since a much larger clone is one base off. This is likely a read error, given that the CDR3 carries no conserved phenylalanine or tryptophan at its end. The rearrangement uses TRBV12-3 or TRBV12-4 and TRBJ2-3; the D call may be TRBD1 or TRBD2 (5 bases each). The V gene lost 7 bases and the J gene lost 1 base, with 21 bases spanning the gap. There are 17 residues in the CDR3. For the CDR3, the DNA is TGTGCCAGCACCGACCGCCGGGGCCGAACGGGCACAGATACGCAGTATTTA. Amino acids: CASTDRRGRTGTDTQYL.

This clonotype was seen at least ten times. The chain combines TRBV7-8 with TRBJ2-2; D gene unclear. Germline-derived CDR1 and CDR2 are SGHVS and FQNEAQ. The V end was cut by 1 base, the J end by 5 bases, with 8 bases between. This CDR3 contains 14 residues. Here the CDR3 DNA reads TGTGCCAGCAGCTTAGTGGTAACGACCGGGGAGCTGTTTTTT. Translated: CASSLVVTTGELFF.

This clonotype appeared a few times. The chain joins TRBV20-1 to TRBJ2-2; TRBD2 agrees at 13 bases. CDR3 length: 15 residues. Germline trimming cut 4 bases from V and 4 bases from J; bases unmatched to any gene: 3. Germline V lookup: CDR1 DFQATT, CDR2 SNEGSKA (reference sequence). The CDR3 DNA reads TGCAGTGCTACCGGGACTAGCGGGGCCACCGGGGAGCTGTTTTTT. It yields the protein CSATGTSGATGELFF.

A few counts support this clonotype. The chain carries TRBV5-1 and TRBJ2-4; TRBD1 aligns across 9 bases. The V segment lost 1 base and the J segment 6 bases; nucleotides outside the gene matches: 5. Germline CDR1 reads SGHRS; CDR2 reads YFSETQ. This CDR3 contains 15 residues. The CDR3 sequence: CASSLPGQGLNIQYF. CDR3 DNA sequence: TGCGCCAGCAGCTTGCCGGGACAGGGATTAAACATTCAGTACTTC.

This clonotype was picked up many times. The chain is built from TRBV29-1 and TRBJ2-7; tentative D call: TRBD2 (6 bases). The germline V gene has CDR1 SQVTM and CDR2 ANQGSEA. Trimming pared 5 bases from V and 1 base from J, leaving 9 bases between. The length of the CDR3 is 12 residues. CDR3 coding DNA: TGCAGCGTTACGGGACTTTCCTACGAGCAGTACTTC. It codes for CSVTGLSYEQYF.

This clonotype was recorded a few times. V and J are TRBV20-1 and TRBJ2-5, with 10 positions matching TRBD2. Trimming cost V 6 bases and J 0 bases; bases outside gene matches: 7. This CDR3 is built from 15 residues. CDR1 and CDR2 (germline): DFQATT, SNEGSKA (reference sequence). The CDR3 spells CSATRTSGYQETQYF. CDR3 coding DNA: TGCAGTGCCACAAGGACTAGCGGATACCAAGAGACCCAGTACTTC.

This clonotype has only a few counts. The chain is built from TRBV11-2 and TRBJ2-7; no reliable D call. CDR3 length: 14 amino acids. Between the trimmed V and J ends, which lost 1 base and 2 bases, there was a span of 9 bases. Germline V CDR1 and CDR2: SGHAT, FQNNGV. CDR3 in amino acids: CASSLGAPAYEQYF. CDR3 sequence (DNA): TGTGCCAGCAGCTTAGGGGCGCCAGCCTACGAGCAGTACTTC.

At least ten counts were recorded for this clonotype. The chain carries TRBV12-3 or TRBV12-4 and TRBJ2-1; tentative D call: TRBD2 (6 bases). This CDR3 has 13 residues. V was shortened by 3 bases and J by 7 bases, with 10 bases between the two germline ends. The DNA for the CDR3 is TGTGCCAGCAGTTTTGCTAGCGTAAATGAGCAGTTCTTC. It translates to CASSFASVNEQFF.

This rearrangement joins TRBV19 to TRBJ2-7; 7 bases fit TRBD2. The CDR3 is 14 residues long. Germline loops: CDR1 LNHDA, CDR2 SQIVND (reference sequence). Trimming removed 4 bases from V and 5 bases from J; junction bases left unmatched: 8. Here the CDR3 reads CASSTQTSFDEQYF. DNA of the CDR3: TGTGCCAGTAGTACCCAGACTAGCTTCGACGAGCAGTACTTC.

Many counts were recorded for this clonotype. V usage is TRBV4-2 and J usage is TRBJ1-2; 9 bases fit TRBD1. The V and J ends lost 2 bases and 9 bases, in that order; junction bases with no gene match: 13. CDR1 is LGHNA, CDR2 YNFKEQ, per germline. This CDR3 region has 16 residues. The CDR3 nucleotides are TGTGCCAGCAGCCAAACCGTCTCGAAGGACAGGGGTAGCTACACCTTC. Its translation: CASSQTVSKDRGSYTF.

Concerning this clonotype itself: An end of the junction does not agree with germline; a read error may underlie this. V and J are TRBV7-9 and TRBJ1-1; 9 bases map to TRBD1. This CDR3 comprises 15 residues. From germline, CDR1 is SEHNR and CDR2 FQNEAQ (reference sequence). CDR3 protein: CASMPRDRVKTEAFF. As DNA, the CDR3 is TGTGCCAGCATGCCAAGGGACAGGGTGAAGACTGAAGCTTTCTTT.

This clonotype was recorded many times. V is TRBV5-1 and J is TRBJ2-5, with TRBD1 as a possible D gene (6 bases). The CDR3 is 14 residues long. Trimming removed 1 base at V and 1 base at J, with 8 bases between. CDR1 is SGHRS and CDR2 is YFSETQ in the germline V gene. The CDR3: CASSLTTGQETQYF. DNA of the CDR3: TGCGCCAGCAGCTTGACGACAGGCCAAGAGACCCAGTACTTC.

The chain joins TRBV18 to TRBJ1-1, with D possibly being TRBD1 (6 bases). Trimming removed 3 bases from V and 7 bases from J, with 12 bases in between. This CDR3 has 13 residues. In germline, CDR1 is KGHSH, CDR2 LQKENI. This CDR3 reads CASSPIVDSEAFF. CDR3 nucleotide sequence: TGTGCCAGCTCACCGATCGTGGACAGTGAAGCTTTCTTT.

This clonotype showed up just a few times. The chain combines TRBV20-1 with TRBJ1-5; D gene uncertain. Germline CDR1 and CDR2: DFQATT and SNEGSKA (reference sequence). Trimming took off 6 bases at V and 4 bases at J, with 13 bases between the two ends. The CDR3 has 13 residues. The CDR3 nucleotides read TGCAGTGCCGTAAGACGGATTAATCAGCCCCAGCATTTT. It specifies CSAVRRINQPQHF.

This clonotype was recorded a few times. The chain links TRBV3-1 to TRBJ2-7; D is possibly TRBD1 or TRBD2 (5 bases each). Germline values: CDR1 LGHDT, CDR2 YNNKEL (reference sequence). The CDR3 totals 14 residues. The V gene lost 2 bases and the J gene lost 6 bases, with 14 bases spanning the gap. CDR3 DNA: TGTGCCAGCAGCCAACTTCAGGGAGCTTCCGAGCAGTACTTC. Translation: CASSQLQGASEQYF.

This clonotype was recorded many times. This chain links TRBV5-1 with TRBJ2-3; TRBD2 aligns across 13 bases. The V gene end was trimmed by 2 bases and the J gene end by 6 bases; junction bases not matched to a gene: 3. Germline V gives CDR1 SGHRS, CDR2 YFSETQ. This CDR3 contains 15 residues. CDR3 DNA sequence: TGCGCCAGCAGCTTCGGACTAGCGGGAGTTGATACGCAGTATTTT. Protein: CASSFGLAGVDTQYF.

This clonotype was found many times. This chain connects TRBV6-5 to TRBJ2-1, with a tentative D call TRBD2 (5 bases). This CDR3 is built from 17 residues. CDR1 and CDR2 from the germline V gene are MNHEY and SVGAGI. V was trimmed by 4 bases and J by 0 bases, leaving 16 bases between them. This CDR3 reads CASSSTVTRTSYNEQFF. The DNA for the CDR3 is TGTGCCAGCAGTTCCACCGTCACTAGGACCTCCTACAATGAGCAGTTCTTC.

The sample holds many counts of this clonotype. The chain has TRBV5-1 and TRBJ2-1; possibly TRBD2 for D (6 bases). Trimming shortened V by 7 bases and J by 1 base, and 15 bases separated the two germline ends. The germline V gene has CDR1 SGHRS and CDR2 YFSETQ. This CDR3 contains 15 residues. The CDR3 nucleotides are TGCGCCAGCGCCACCAGCGGGTCTTCCTACAATGAGCAGTTCTTC. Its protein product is CASATSGSSYNEQFF.

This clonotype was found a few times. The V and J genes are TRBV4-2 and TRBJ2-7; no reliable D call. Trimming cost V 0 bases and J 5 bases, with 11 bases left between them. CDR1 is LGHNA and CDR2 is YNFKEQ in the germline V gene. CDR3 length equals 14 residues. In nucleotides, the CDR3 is TGTGCCAGCAGCCAAGACGATCGTTCCCACGAGCAGTACTTC. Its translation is CASSQDDRSHEQYF.

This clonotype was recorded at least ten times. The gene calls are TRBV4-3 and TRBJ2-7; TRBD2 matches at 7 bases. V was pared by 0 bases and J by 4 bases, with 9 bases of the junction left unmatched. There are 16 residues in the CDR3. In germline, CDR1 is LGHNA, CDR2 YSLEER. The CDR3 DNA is TGCGCCAGCAGCCAAGATCAATTGGCGGGAGAGTACGAGCAGTACTTC. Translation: CASSQDQLAGEYEQYF.

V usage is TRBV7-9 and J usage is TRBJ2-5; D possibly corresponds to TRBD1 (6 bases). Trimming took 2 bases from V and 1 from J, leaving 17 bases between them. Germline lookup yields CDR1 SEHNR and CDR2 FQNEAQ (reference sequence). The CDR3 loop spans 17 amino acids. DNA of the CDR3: TGTGCCAGCAGCTTAAACAGGGTGGGAGCGGCCCAAGAGACCCAGTACTTC. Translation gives CASSLNRVGAAQETQYF.

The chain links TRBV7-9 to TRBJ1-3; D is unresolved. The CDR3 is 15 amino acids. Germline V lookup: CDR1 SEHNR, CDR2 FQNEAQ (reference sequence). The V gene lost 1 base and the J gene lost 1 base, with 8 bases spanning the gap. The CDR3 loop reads CASSLDSGSGNTIYF. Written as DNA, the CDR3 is TGTGCCAGCAGCTTAGACTCGGGATCTGGAAACACCATATATTTT.

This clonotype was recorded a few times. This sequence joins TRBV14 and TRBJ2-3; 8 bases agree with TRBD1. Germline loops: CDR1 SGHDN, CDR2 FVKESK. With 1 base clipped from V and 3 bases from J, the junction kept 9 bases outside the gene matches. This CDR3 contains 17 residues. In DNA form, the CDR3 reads TGTGCCAGCAGCCAAGTAAGCAGGGGGCGTTCGACAGATACGCAGTATTTT. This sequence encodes CASSQVSRGRSTDTQYF.

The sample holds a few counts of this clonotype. The CDR3 here is CASSYGTSVQDTQYF. CDR3 bases: TGTGCCAGCAGTTACGGGACTAGCGTGCAAGATACGCAGTATTTT. The rearrangement uses TRBV6-5 and TRBJ2-3; 10 nucleotides agree with TRBD2. V gave up 2 bases and J gave up 5 bases; unmatched junction bases: 4. This CDR3 has 15 amino acids. Germline loops: CDR1 MNHEY, CDR2 SVGAGI.

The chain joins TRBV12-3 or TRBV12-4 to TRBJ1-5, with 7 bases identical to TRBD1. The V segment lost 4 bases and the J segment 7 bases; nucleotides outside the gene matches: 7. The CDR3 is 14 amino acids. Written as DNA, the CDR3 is TGTGCCAGCAGTTCCACGACAGGGAGGCAGCCCCAGCATTTT. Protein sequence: CASSSTTGRQPQHF.

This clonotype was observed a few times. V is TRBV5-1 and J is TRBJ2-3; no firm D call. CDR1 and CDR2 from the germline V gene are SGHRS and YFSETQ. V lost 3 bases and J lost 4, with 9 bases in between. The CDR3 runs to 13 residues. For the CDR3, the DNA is TGCGCCAGCAGCTACGAGAGAGCAGATACGCAGTATTTT. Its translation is CASSYERADTQYF.